This T cell receptor beta chain stems from a study of T-cell memory formation after mild COVID-19. Trimming removed 2 bases at V and 6 bases at J, with 17 bases between. CDR3 size: 15 residues. In germline, CDR1 is DFQATT, CDR2 SNEGSKA (reference sequence). MiXCR was run by TCRdb on the 5' RACE reads, yielding one entry per CDR3 protein. Here the sample spans hundreds of thousands of distinct CDR3 sequences, roughly 15% being singletons. This clonotype was counted between two and nine times. V and J are TRBV20-1 and TRBJ2-1, with TRBD2 as a possible D gene (7 bases). Sequencing input: PBMCs or a T cell subset sorted from them (not recorded which). The sequence was collected from a man between 18 and 29 years old who had mild COVID-19 (a few samples of this study predate the infection). Cell type and time point are not known. CDR3 in DNA: TGCAGTGCTAGATGGGGAGAGGGAGGGGGCAATGAGCAGTTCTTC. Amino acid sequence: CSARWGEGGGNEQFF.